This entry concerns a single T cell receptor beta chain. This entry is derived from a study of CD8 T cells in Susac syndrome. Study in general: Within the sequenced group of Susac syndrome patients, 5 or 6 showed active disease and 8 or 9 were in remission. When blood was collected, patients with Susac syndrome were therapy-naive, were taking corticosteroids, or were receiving intravenous immunoglobulin alone.

Germline V gene data show CDR1 as LNHDA and CDR2 as SQIVND (reference sequence). V gave up 4 bases and J gave up 1 base, with 10 bases separating them. This CDR3 contains 14 residues. About 0.45 to 1 ug RNA was reverse transcribed with random hexamers. The TCR beta CDR3 was amplified by immunoSEQ multiplex PCR across 54 Vbeta, 13 Jbeta. TCRdb reprocessed the immunoSEQ multiplex PCR reads via MiXCR and lists one record per CDR3 protein. The sample lists about 120,000 distinct CDR3 sequences, about 95% occurring once. The CD8+ and CD4+ T cells were isolated magnetically using a negative isolation approach, whereas the TEMRA cells were enriched by FACS.

This sequence joins TRBV19 and TRBJ1-1; TRBD1 might be the D (5 bases). The specimen was CD8+ T cells from PBMCs. The clonotype was recovered from a human donor with Susac syndrome. This CDR3 reads CASSTTASNTEAFF. The CDR3, as DNA: TGTGCCAGTAGTACGACAGCGTCGAACACTGAAGCTTTCTTT.